This T cell receptor (beta chain) is from a study of T cells in Graves' hyperthyroidism and ophthalmopathy. TCR beta CDR3 sequences were amplified from RNA transcripts. First-round RT-PCR with HTBI primers amplified the TCR CDR3 region. TCRdb reprocessed the multiplex PCR reads with MiXCR, giving one entry per CDR3 protein. The sample carries around 700,000 distinct CDR3 sequences, around a sixth recorded once. Deletions cut 2 bases from V and 5 bases from J, with 16 bases between. Germline V gene sequence: CDR1 SGHKS, CDR2 YYEKEE (reference sequence). This CDR3 has 15 residues. This clonotype was counted between two and nine times. The antigen remains unidentified. Aged 18 to 65, the patients had hyperthyroidism that was newly diagnosed and had lasted under 2 months. Findings and limits, study-wide: Ophthalmopathy could be told apart from stable hyperthyroidism with a 13 V-J model.

The chain uses TRBV5-5 and TRBJ1-2, with TRBD1 as a possible D gene (5 bases). The source is a woman in her forties or fifties with Graves' hyperthyroidism that later progressed to Graves' ophthalmopathy. Material for sequencing was blood. The CDR3 region is CASSLFQGIWYGYTF. CDR3 in DNA: TGTGCCAGCAGCTTATTCCAGGGAATTTGGTATGGCTACACCTTC.